The sample holds one count of the clone carrying this T cell receptor beta chain. Its antigen is unidentified. In the PCR, 60 Vbeta and 13 Jbeta primers were used. Repertoires were generated with immunoSEQ multiplex PCR, while TCRdb's copy carries only in-frame clones and drops some. The table shows 200,000 to 250,000 clones, with roughly 82% occurring only once. The data are from a study of cytomegalovirus exposure and HLA in healthy donors. Findings and limits, study-wide: Most sequenced TCRs were rare (though some public TCRs occurred in many donors). CMV antigen specificity was confirmed in vitro for a few CMV-associated chains. Some V segments, including TRBV6-2 and TRBV6-3, were excluded as indistinguishable. Other equally common chains were less clonally expanded than HLA-associated TCR beta chains, a later analysis showed.

The CDR3 runs to 17 residues. Germline trimming cut 4 bases from V and 4 bases from J; bases unmatched to any gene: 12. Germline values: CDR1 SGHRS, CDR2 YFSETQ. The sample taken for sequencing was PBMCs. The chain is built from TRBV5-1 and TRBJ1-1; TRBD1 agrees at 11 bases. The TCR originated in a woman in her thirties or forties in good health and CMV-seropositive. CDR3 protein: CASSVIPGQGETTEAFF. The CDR3 nucleotides read TGCGCCAGCAGCGTGATCCCGGGACAGGGGGAGACCACTGAAGCTTTCTTT.